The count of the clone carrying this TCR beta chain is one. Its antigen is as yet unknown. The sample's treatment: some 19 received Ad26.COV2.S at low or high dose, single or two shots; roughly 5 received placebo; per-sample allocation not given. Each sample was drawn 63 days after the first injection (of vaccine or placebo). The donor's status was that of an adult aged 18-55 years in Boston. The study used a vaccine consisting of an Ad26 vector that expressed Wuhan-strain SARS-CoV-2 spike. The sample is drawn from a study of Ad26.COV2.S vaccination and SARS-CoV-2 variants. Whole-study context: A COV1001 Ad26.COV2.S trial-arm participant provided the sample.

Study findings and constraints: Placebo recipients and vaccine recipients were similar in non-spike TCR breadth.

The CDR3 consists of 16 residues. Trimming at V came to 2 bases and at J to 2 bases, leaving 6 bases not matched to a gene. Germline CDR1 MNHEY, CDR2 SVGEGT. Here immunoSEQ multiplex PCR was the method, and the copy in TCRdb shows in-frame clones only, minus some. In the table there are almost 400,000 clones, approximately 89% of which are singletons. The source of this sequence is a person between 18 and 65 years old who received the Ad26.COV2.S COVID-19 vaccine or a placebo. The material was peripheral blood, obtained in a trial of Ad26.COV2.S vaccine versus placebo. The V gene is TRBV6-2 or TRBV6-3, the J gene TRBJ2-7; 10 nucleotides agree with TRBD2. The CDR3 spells CASSYPLAGAPYEQYF. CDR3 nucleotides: TGTGCCAGCAGTTACCCTCTAGCGGGAGCCCCCTACGAGCAGTACTTC.